The TCR beta chain described here comes from a study of T cell responses to AZD1222 COVID-19 vaccine. Germline assignment: CDR1 LGHDT and CDR2 YNNKEL (reference sequence). Trimming cost V 3 bases and J 5 bases, with 16 bases left between them. This CDR3 contains 15 residues. Assay used: immunoSEQ multiplex PCR; TCRdb lists only in-frame clones, some missing. This sample has just under 95,000 clones, with approximately 91% found just once. The input for sequencing was peripheral blood, taken on day 0 of AZD1222 vaccination. The chain combines TRBV3-1 (or the pseudogene TRBV3-2) with TRBJ1-2; D is undetermined. This sequence originates from an adult in good health. CDR3 nucleotides: TGTGCCAGCAGCCATACTGGACGGAGTTGGTATGGCTACACCTTC. Encoded protein: CASSHTGRSWYGYTF.